This T cell receptor (beta chain) emerged from a study of blood T cell repertoires in COVID-19. V was cut by 5 bases and J by 5 bases, with 9 bases left in between. The CDR3 totals 12 residues. Germline CDR1 is SGHTA and CDR2 is FQGNSA. In the original processing: For nucleated cells, counts were estimated from reference gene primer amplification. Here immunoSEQ multiplex PCR was the method, and the copy in TCRdb shows in-frame clones only, minus some. V and J calls and clone size are copied from that table; D and trimming were computed from the DNA. The repertoire holds 45,000 to 55,000 clones, with approximately 89% as singletons.

The J gene is TRBJ2-5, the V gene TRBV7-2; a possible D gene is TRBD1 (5 bases). This receptor was taken from a human donor in a cohort sampled during active COVID-19. The sample consisted of peripheral blood. This CDR3 reads CASSQGAETQYF. The CDR3 DNA reads TGTGCCAGCAGCCAGGGCGCTGAGACCCAGTACTTC. The entire variable domain, with the rest obtained from reference TRBV7-2 and TRBJ2-5, is as follows: GAGVSQSPSNKVTEKGKDVELRCDPISGHTALYWYRQSLGQGLEFLIYFQGNSAPDKSGLPSDRFSAERTGGSVSTLTIQRTQQEDSAVYLCASSQGAETQYFGPGTRLLVL.